This passage covers 17 T cell receptor beta chains from one sample sequenced in a study of cytomegalovirus exposure and HLA in healthy donors. Researchers ran the PCR with 60 Vbeta and 13 Jbeta primers. The method was immunoSEQ multiplex PCR; TCRdb's version includes in-frame clones alone and lacks a portion of them. The sample holds 85,000 to 100,000 clones; around 73% are singletons and the top ten take roughly 3.9%. The sequencing sample was made of PBMCs. These receptor sequences come from a middle-aged woman in good health and CMV-seropositive.

This sequence joins TRBV2 and TRBJ2-1; 11 bases align to TRBD2. The germline CDR1 and CDR2 sequences are SNHLY and FYNNEI. The CDR3 has 14 residues. Trimming cost V 7 bases and J 11 bases; bases outside gene matches: 10. CDR3 protein: CASKSASGRQKQFF. CDR3 DNA: TGTGCCAGCAAGTCCGCTAGCGGGAGGCAAAAGCAGTTCTTC.

This chain connects TRBV18 to TRBJ2-3; no clear D. CDR1 is KGHSH and CDR2 is LQKENI in the germline V gene. This CDR3 region has 14 residues. The germline V and J ends were trimmed by 0 bases and 6 bases, with 10 bases remaining between them. CDR3 nucleotides: TGTGCCAGCTCACCACCCCGGCCTAGTGATACGCAGTATTTT. It is translated as CASSPPRPSDTQYF.

This chain joins TRBV9 and TRBJ1-4; D unclear. CDR3 size: 17 residues. The germline gives CDR1 SGDLS, CDR2 YYNGEE. The germline V and J ends were trimmed by 0 bases and 0 bases, with 12 bases remaining between them. CDR3: CASSVGSDSATNEKLFF. As DNA, the CDR3 is TGTGCCAGCAGCGTAGGCAGTGACTCTGCAACTAATGAAAAACTGTTTTTT.

The chain joins TRBV28 to TRBJ1-6; 9 bases align to TRBD1. CDR1 is MDHEN, CDR2 SYDVKM, per germline. The CDR3 totals 15 residues. The trim removed 2 bases at V and 9 bases at J, leaving 5 bases unmatched. The CDR3 loop is CASSLPGQGGSPLHF. In DNA form, the CDR3 reads TGTGCCAGCAGTTTACCGGGACAGGGAGGTTCACCCCTCCACTTT.

This clone was seen a single time. CDR3 in DNA: TGTGCCATCAGTGACCGGGATAACTATGGCTACACCTTC. Its protein product is CAISDRDNYGYTF. The chain recombines TRBV10-3 with TRBJ1-2, with D uncertain. This CDR3 comprises 13 residues. Germline V gene sequence: CDR1 ENHRY, CDR2 SYGVKD. Trimming removed 3 bases from V and 1 base from J, with 6 bases in between.

The chain uses TRBV18 and TRBJ1-2; D ambiguous. The length of the CDR3 is 14 residues. The V gene lost 5 bases and the J gene lost 2 bases, with 12 bases spanning the gap. Germline assignment: CDR1 KGHSH and CDR2 LQKENI. Written as DNA, the CDR3 is TGTGCCAGCTCAACGACGGGGAGCAACTATGGCTACACCTTC. Translation: CASSTTGSNYGYTF.

The V gene is TRBV5-5, the J gene TRBJ1-2; no reliable D call. The CDR3 has 15 amino acids. From germline, CDR1 is SGHKS and CDR2 YYEKEE (reference sequence). V lost 4 bases, J lost 4 bases, and 17 bases lay in between. The CDR3 sequence: CASSLQEEGSYGYTF. Written as DNA, the CDR3 is TGTGCCAGCAGCCTCCAGGAGGAGGGAAGCTATGGCTACACCTTC.

V gene TRBV2 combines with J gene TRBJ2-3, with a tentative D call TRBD2 (6 bases). Trimming removed 4 bases at V and 2 bases at J, with 13 bases between. This CDR3 has 15 residues. CDR1 and CDR2 from the germline V gene are SNHLY and FYNNEI. The CDR3 DNA is TGTGCCAGCAGTGGAGTTAGCGGCTACACAGATACGCAGTATTTT. Its protein is CASSGVSGYTDTQYF. The entire variable domain, with the rest obtained from reference TRBV2 and TRBJ2-3, is as follows: EPEVTQTPSHQVTQMGQEVILRCVPISNHLYFYWYRQILGQKVEFLVSFYNNEISEKSEIFDDQFSVERPDGSNFTLKIRSTKLEDSAMYFCASSGVSGYTDTQYFGPGTRLTVL.

V usage is TRBV4-1 and J usage is TRBJ1-5, with D uncertain. The ends were cut back, 1 base at V and 5 bases at J, with 12 bases in the middle. There are 15 residues in the CDR3. From germline, CDR1 is MGHRA and CDR2 YSYEKL. Here the CDR3 reads CASSQGGNRHQPQHF. The DNA for the CDR3 is TGCGCCAGCAGCCAAGGAGGTAACCGACATCAGCCCCAGCATTTT.

This clone is a singleton in its sample. The chain's CDR3 is CASSLLPGQGGEKLFF. CDR3 DNA: TGTGCCAGCAGCTTGTTGCCGGGACAGGGAGGAGAAAAACTGTTTTTT. This chain joins TRBV5-4 and TRBJ1-4; 9 bases are a match to TRBD1. Trimming at V came to 1 base and at J to 8 bases, leaving 9 bases not matched to a gene. The germline CDR1 and CDR2 sequences are SGHNT and YYREEE (reference sequence). The CDR3 length is 16 residues.

The J gene is TRBJ1-4, the V gene TRBV20-1; D might be TRBD1 (6 bases). V gave up 5 bases and J gave up 9 bases, with 10 bases separating them. The germline CDR1 and CDR2 sequences are DFQATT and SNEGSKA (reference sequence). The CDR3 totals 11 residues. The CDR3 sequence is CSAAGDQKLFF. As DNA, the CDR3 is TGCAGTGCTGCAGGGGATCAAAAACTGTTTTTT.

This clone showed up just a few times. This chain uses TRBV7-8 with TRBJ2-7; a possible D gene is TRBD1 (7 bases). The CDR3 runs to 15 residues. From germline, CDR1 is SGHVS and CDR2 FQNEAQ. The V end lost 5 bases, the J end lost 3 bases, and 17 bases lay between the germline ends. CDR3 region: CASSAGGGTLYEQYF. In DNA form, the CDR3 reads TGTGCCAGCAGCGCAGGGGGAGGTACCCTCTACGAGCAGTACTTC.

This clone was seen a handful of times. Different DNA sequences within this sample yield the same CDR3. This chain connects TRBV6-5 to TRBJ2-3; no definite D call. Looked up from germline, CDR1 is MNHEY and CDR2 is SVGAGI. The CDR3 spans 11 residues. V was pared by 5 bases and J by 5 bases, with 5 bases between. CDR3 in DNA: TGTGCCAGCAGTCCCGGAGATACGCAGTATTTT. Translating gives CASSPGDTQYF.

Only one count was recorded for this clone. The CDR3 loop reads CASSLVGTGRSPDTQYF. The DNA of the CDR3 is TGTGCCAGCAGCTTAGTGGGGACAGGGAGAAGCCCAGATACGCAGTATTTT. This chain uses TRBV7-9 with TRBJ2-3, with 9 bases lining up with TRBD1. This CDR3 is 17 amino acids long. V dropped 1 base and J dropped 4; count of bases not matched to a gene: 9. Germline V gene lookup returns CDR1 SEHNR and CDR2 FQNEAQ (reference sequence).

The chain has TRBV4-1 and TRBJ2-7; 7 bases are a match to TRBD1. After removal of 4 bases from V and 2 bases from J, the junction contained 8 bases not matched to a gene. Per the germline V gene, CDR1 is MGHRA and CDR2 is YSYEKL. This CDR3 spans 15 amino acids. CDR3 protein: CASSRDGTEPYEQYF. The CDR3 DNA reads TGCGCCAGCAGCCGGGACGGGACAGAACCCTACGAGCAGTACTTC.

The chain joins TRBV18 to TRBJ1-1; 9 bases align to TRBD1. The junction had 5 bases not matched to a gene; V was cut back by 5 bases and J by 1 base. The CDR3 is 15 amino acids. CDR1 KGHSH and CDR2 LQKENI come from the germline V gene. In DNA, the CDR3 is TGTGCCAGCTCAGCGGGACAGGGCCCGAACACTGAAGCTTTCTTT. Encoded protein: CASSAGQGPNTEAFF.

This chain uses TRBV2 with TRBJ1-2; 10 bases map to TRBD1. The J segment lost 2 bases and the V segment lost 7 bases, leaving 7 bases of the junction unmatched. Germline V CDR1 and CDR2: SNHLY, FYNNEI. This CDR3 is built from 15 residues. For the CDR3, the DNA is TGTGCCAGCAACCTTTTGGGACAGGGGAACTATGGCTACACCTTC. It is translated as CASNLLGQGNYGYTF.